The present T cell receptor (beta chain) was sequenced within a study of response to subunit inactivated influenza vaccine. General observations from the study: The authors put forward the suggestion that each seasonal influenza vaccination may bring in only a limited number of new T cells.

A few counts support this clonotype. Antigen: not known. The CDR3 is 14 amino acids. Germline CDR1 and CDR2: LGHNA and YSLEER. The V gene lost 1 base and the J gene lost 3 bases, with 10 bases spanning the gap. TCRdb reprocessed the RT-PCR reads with MiXCR, giving one entry per CDR3 protein. Of 150,000 or so distinct CDR3 sequences in the sample, roughly a tenth were seen once. The TCR was taken from a man between 50 and 75 years old who received an inactivated influenza vaccine. The chain links TRBV4-3 to TRBJ2-7; the D gene is possibly TRBD2 (5 bases). The specimen comprised CD8+ T cells sorted from PBMCs, sampled around 25 months after vaccination. The CDR3: CASSQGLADYEQYF. CDR3 bases: TGCGCCAGCAGCCAAGGTCTAGCTGACTACGAGCAGTACTTC.